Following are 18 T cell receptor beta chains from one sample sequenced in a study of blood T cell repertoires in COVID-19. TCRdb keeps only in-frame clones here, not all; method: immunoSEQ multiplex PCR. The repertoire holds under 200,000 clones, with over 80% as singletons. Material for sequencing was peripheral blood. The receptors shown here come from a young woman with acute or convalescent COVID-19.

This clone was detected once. The CDR3 coding sequence is TGCGCCAGCAGCTTGGTTACAGGGGGGTACTACGAGCAGTACTTC. It yields the protein CASSLVTGGYYEQYF. The genes are TRBV5-1 and TRBJ2-7; 8 positions agree with TRBD1. Germline loops: CDR1 SGHRS, CDR2 YFSETQ. The J segment lost 3 bases and the V segment lost 0 bases, leaving 5 bases of the junction unmatched. CDR3 length: 15 residues.

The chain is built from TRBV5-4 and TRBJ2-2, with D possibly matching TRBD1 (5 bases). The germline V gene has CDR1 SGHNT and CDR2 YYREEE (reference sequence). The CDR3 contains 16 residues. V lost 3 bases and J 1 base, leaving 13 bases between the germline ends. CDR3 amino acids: CASSSRGKLNTGELFF. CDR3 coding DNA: TGTGCCAGCAGCTCAAGGGGAAAGCTGAACACCGGGGAGCTGTTTTTT.

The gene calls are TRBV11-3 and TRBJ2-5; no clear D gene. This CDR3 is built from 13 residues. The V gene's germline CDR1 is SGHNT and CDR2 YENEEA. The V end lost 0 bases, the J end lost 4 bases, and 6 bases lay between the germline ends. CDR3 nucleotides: TGTGCCAGCAGCTTAGATTCGGGAGAGACCCAGTACTTC. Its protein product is CASSLDSGETQYF.

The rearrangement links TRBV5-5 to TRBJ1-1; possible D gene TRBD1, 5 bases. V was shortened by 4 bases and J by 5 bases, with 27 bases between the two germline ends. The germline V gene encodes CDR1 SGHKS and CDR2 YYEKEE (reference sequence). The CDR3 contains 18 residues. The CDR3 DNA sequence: TGTGCCAGCAGCCAGGACACCCGTAGCTCCTTGCGGTATACTGAAGCTTTCTTT. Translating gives CASSQDTRSSLRYTEAFF. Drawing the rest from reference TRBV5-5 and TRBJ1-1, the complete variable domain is DAGVTQSPTHLIKTRGQQVTLRCSPISGHKSVSWYQQVLGQGPQFIFQYYEKEERGRGNFPDRFSARQFPNYSSELNVNALLLGDSALYLCASSQDTRSSLRYTEAFFGQGTRLTVV.

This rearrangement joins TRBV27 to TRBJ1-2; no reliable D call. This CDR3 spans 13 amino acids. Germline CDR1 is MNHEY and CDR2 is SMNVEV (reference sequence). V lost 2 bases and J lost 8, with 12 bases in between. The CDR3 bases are TGTGCCAGCAGTTTAGGCCCGTGGGAGGGCTACACCTTC. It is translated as CASSLGPWEGYTF.

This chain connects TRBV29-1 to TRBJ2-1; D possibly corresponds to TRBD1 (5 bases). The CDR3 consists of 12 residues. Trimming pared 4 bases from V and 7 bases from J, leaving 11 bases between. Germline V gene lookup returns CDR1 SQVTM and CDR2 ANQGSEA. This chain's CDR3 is CSVGHQGNEQFF. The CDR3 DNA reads TGCAGCGTTGGGCACCAGGGAAATGAGCAGTTCTTC.

CDR3 nucleotides: TGTGCCTGGAGTCGGGACAGGGGAGCTTTCTTT. Protein sequence: CAWSRDRGAFF. This chain links TRBV30 with TRBJ1-1; 10 nucleotides line up with TRBD1. With 2 bases clipped from V and 10 bases from J, the junction kept 1 base outside the gene matches. CDR1 and CDR2 (germline): GTSNPN, SVGIG (reference sequence). This CDR3 region has 11 residues.

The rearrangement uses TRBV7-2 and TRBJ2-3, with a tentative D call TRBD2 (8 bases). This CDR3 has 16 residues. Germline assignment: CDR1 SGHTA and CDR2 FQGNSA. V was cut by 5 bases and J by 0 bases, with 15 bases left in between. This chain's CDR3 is CASSPGRGLSTDTQYF. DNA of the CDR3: TGTGCCAGCAGCCCCGGGAGGGGGCTAAGCACAGATACGCAGTATTTT.

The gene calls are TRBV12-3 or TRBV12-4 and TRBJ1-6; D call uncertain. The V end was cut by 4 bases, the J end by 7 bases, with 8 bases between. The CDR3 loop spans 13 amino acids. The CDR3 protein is CASSSMRNSPLHF. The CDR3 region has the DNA TGTGCCAGCAGTTCGATGCGAAATTCACCCCTCCACTTT.

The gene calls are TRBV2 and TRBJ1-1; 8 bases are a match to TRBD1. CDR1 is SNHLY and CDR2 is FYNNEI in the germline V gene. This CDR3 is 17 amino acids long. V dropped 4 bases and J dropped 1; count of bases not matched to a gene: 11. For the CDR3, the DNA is TGTGCCAGCAGTGGTAACTCAGGGGGCGGATGGAACACTGAAGCTTTCTTT. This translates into CASSGNSGGGWNTEAFF. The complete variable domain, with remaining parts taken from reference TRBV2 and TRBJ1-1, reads EPEVTQTPSHQVTQMGQEVILRCVPISNHLYFYWYRQILGQKVEFLVSFYNNEISEKSEIFDDQFSVERPDGSNFTLKIRSTKLEDSAMYFCASSGNSGGGWNTEAFFGQGTRLTVV.

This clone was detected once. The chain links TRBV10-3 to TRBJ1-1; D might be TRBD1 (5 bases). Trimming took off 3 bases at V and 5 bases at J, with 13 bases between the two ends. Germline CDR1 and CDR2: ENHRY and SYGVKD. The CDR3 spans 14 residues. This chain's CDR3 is CAISDIQVRTEAFF. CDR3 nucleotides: TGTGCCATCAGTGACATACAGGTCCGAACTGAAGCTTTCTTT.

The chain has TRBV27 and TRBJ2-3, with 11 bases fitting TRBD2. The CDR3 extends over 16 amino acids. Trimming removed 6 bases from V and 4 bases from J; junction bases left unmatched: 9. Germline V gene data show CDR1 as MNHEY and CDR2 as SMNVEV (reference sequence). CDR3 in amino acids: CASRHLLAGAADTQYF. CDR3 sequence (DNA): TGTGCCAGCAGACACCTACTAGCGGGAGCGGCAGATACGCAGTATTTT.

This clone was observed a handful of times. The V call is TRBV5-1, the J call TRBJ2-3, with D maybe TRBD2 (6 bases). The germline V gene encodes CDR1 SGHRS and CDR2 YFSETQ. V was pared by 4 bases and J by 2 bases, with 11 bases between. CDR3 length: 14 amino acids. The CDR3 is CASSPGLVTDTQYF. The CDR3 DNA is TGCGCCAGCAGCCCGGGACTGGTCACAGATACGCAGTATTTT.

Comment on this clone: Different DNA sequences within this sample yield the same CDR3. The CDR3 spells CASSLAAGAYEQYF. As DNA, the CDR3 is TGCGCCAGCAGCTTGGCCGCGGGGGCCTACGAGCAGTACTTC. The rearrangement links TRBV5-1 to TRBJ2-7, with 7 bases matching TRBD2. CDR1 is SGHRS, CDR2 YFSETQ, per germline. Germline trimming cut 0 bases from V and 2 bases from J; bases unmatched to any gene: 2. The CDR3 covers 14 residues.

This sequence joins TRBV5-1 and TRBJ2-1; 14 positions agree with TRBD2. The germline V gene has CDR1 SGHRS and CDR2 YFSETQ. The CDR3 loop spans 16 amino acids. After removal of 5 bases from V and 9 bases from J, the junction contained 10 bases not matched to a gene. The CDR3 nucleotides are TGCGCCAGCAGAACCGGGACTAGCGGGAGTTGGGGTGAGCAGTTCTTC. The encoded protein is CASRTGTSGSWGEQFF.

The CDR3 region is CASRPSPGAYEQYF. In DNA, the CDR3 is TGTGCCAGCAGGCCTAGCCCGGGAGCCTACGAGCAGTACTTC. The chain is built from TRBV2 and TRBJ2-7; a possible D gene is TRBD2 (6 bases). CDR1 SNHLY and CDR2 FYNNEI come from the germline V gene. The CDR3 length is 14 residues. With 6 bases removed from V and 2 bases from J, the gap between germline ends came to 14 bases.

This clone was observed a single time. This CDR3 reads CASSVDNGVTEAFF. CDR3 sequence (DNA): TGTGCCAGCAGCGTAGATAACGGGGTCACTGAAGCTTTCTTT. The chain has TRBV9 and TRBJ1-1; D gene uncertain. The CDR3 runs to 14 residues. V was cut by 0 bases and J by 4 bases, with 10 bases left in between. Germline V gives CDR1 SGDLS, CDR2 YYNGEE. Complete variable domain (other parts from reference TRBV9 and TRBJ1-1): DSGVTQTPKHLITATGQRVTLRCSPRSGDLSVYWYQQSLDQGLQFLIQYYNGEERAKGNILERFSAQQFPDLHSELNLSSLELGDSALYFCASSVDNGVTEAFFGQGTRLTVV.

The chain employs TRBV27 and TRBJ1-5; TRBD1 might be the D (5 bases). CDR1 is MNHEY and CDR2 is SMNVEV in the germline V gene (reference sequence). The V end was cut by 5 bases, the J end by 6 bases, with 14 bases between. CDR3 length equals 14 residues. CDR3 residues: CASSPTAGVQPQHF. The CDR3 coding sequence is TGTGCCAGCAGTCCGACGGCGGGGGTTCAGCCCCAGCATTTT.